This entry describes one TCR beta chain. Its antigen specificity is not known. The sample holds no much larger clone one base away, and base qualities are not on file. The immunoSEQ Assay, a bias-controlled multiplex PCR, was used to amplify TCRbeta CDR3 regions from genomic DNA. On the authors' methods: Within the assay, amplification of reference gene primers was used to estimate how many nucleated cells each sample contained. Sequence reads were collapsed and filtered to measure the absolute abundance of every unique TCRbeta CDR3 rearrangement. For each sample, productive Simpson clonality was calculated as the square root of Simpson's diversity index across productive rearrangements. TCRdb retrieved this table from immuneACCESS and kept in-frame rearrangements only. Not all clones are present; in checked studies, unresolved V genes account for under half, and no reason is known for the remainder. V and J calls and clone size are given by that table; D and trimming were obtained from the DNA. This sample is represented by hundreds of thousands of clones; approximately 83% of them were singletons. Approximately 9% of the sample is taken by the ten largest.

Samples from volunteer blood donors who had recovered from COVID-19 were contributed by a second Seattle source. The collaborating institutions used their own protocols to collect whole blood in K2EDTA tubes. For TCRbeta analysis, collaborators shipped samples in one of three forms: frozen whole blood, isolated PBMCs, or DNA extracted from either of those sample types. This sample was taken from a study of blood T cell repertoires in COVID-19 (TCRdb year 2020). Some background on the complete study: The collaborator samples originated in the United States, Italy and Spain and spanned the acute and convalescent phases of COVID-19. Where HLA class I and class II types were available, the types were taken from metadata supplied by the sample provider, not from assay-based typing. The material from the prospective study consisted of cDNA or gDNA derived from T cells, B-cell-depleted T cells, or PBMCs. A de-identified subject ID, COVID-19 status, age in years and sex were almost always included in the sample metadata. Subjects who had been exposed to COVID-19, were actively infected with it, or had recovered from it provided the deeply sampled blood TCRbeta repertoires that made up the dataset. The repertoires were released in a freely available public database meant as a resource for research on the immune response to SARS-CoV-2. The samples were drawn from the first 160 participants of the ongoing ImmuneRACE study and from 1,200 or so subjects provided by 6 global collaborators.

The study at large found these results: Clinical and demographic metadata were provided uncurated, with the amount varying by source and participant.

V is reduced by 4 bases and J by 0 bases, leaving a spacing of 8 bases between them. From the germline V gene (reference sequence), CDR1 is SGHNT and CDR2 is YYREEE. The CDR3 runs 14 amino acids, cysteine and phenylalanine included. Just CDR3 DNA is preserved here, 42 bases in frame from base 1. Source material: peripheral blood. In this chain, TRBV5-4 is recombined with TRBJ1-3; the D gene assignment is ambiguous. This clonotype originated in a woman in her forties or fifties who had recovered from COVID-19. Here is the DNA: TGTGCCAGCAGCGAGGCCCTCTCTGGAAACACCATATATTTT. Translated, this gives CASSEALSGNTIYF.